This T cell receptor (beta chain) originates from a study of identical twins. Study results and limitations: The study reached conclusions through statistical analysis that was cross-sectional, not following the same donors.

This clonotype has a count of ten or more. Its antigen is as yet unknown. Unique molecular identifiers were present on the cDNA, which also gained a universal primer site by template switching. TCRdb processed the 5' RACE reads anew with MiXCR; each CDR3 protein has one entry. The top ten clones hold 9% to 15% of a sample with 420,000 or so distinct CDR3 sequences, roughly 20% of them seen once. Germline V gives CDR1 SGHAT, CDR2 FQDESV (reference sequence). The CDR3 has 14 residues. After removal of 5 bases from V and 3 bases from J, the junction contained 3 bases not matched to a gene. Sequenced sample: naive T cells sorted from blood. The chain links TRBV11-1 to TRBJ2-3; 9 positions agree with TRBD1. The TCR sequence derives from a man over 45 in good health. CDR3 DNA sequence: TGTGCCAGCAGCCCGGGGACAGGGACAGATACGCAGTATTTT. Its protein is CASSPGTGTDTQYF.